The 30 T cell receptor beta chains reported below all come from one sample, sequenced in a study of low-dose radiotherapy and immunotherapy resistance in tumors. The time point was: after trial treatment. Treatment noted: LDRT plus nivolumab, ipilimumab, low-dose cyclophosphamide and aspirin (RACIN trial). Covering alpha and beta chains, TRAV- and TRBV-specific primers were used for the first-strand cDNA. An approximately 19-cycle PCR with a constant-region primer and V-primer adapter amplified TCRs. From the reads, TCRdb called clonotypes with MiXCR, one entry per CDR3 protein. Seen here are tens of thousands of distinct CDR3 sequences, 15% to 20% observed once, and the top ten hold roughly 1.4%. This material consisted of PBMCs, taken after low-dose radiotherapy plus immunotherapy. These TCRs come from a male donor with prostate cancer.

This chain links TRBV27 with TRBJ1-5, with 7 positions matching TRBD1. Germline CDR1 MNHEY, CDR2 SMNVEV (reference sequence). The length of the CDR3 is 15 residues. V dropped 1 base and J dropped 2; count of bases not matched to a gene: 2. CDR3 region: CASSLLGGGNQPQHF. The DNA for the CDR3 is TGTGCCAGCAGTTTATTAGGGGGCGGCAATCAGCCCCAGCATTTT.

This clonotype was counted at least ten times. This chain connects TRBV5-1 to TRBJ2-7; D is unresolved. CDR3 length equals 13 residues. V lost 2 bases to trimming and J lost 1 base, with 7 bases between them. CDR1 and CDR2 from the germline V gene are SGHRS and YFSETQ. CDR3 loop: CASSLTQSYEQYF. Here the CDR3 DNA reads TGCGCCAGCAGCTTAACACAGTCCTACGAGCAGTACTTC. The whole variable domain, remainder taken from reference TRBV5-1 and TRBJ2-7, is KAGVTQTPRYLIKTRGQQVTLSCSPISGHRSVSWYQQTPGQGLQFLFEYFSETQRNKGNFPGRFSGRQFSNSRSEMNVSTLELGDSALYLCASSLTQSYEQYFGPGTRLTVT.

This clonotype was picked up many times. The chain links TRBV3-1 to TRBJ2-7; D may match TRBD1 or TRBD2 (6 bases each). Trimming took 5 bases from V and 7 from J, leaving 12 bases between them. CDR3 length: 12 residues. CDR1 is LGHDT and CDR2 is YNNKEL in the germline V gene (reference sequence). The CDR3, as DNA: TGTGCCAGCAGCGAAACAGGGAGGGAGCAGTACTTC. Translating it yields CASSETGREQYF.

V is TRBV29-1 and J is TRBJ1-2, with no clear D. Germline CDR1 and CDR2: SQVTM and ANQGSEA. This CDR3 comprises 14 residues. The germline V and J ends were trimmed by 4 bases and 0 bases, with 12 bases remaining between them. CDR3 in DNA: TGCAGCGTTGTGGTTCGAGAGTCTAACTATGGCTACACCTTC. This encodes CSVVVRESNYGYTF.

This clonotype was seen ten or more times. V and J are TRBV12-3 or TRBV12-4 and TRBJ2-3, with unresolved D. The CDR3 runs to 15 residues. Trimming took 5 bases from V and 5 from J, leaving 17 bases between them. This CDR3 is CASSENLSVRDTQYF. The CDR3 DNA is TGTGCCAGCAGTGAAAACCTATCAGTTAGAGATACGCAGTATTTT.

Concerning this clonotype: A read error is the likely source, as a far larger clone sits one nucleotide away. The chain recombines TRBV6-8 with TRBJ1-1, with 7 bases matching TRBD1. The CDR3 loop spans 14 amino acids. Losses at the gene ends were 6 bases for V and 1 base for J; bases not matched to a gene: 5. CDR1 is MNHGY, CDR2 SAAAGT, per germline. The CDR3 sequence is CASREQGSNTEAFF. CDR3 nucleotides: TGTGCCAGCAGGGAACAGGGGTCGAACACTGAAGCTTTCTTT.

In regard to this clonotype: A far larger clone is off by one base, so a read error is likely. The gene calls are TRBV5-6 and TRBJ1-1; the match to TRBD1 covers 7 bases. Germline V gene data show CDR1 as SGHDT and CDR2 as YYEEEE. This CDR3 is 14 amino acids long. Here the CDR3 reads CASSHMTGNTEAIF. In DNA, the CDR3 is TGTGCCAGCAGCCATATGACAGGGAACACTGAAGCTATCTTT.

This clonotype was observed a single time. A read error is the likely source, as a far larger clone sits one nucleotide away. The gene calls are TRBV2 and TRBJ2-7; D might be TRBD1 or TRBD2, each matching 5 bases. The CDR3 is made up of 13 amino acids. CDR1 SNHLY and CDR2 FYNNEI come from the germline V gene. For the CDR3, the DNA is TGTGCCAGCAGCCGGGACCGACCCTACGAGCAGGACTTC. Protein sequence: CASSRDRPYEQDF.

This clonotype was detected many times. The V and J genes are TRBV7-3 and TRBJ2-1, with 9 bases aligning to TRBD1. This CDR3 is 17 amino acids long. Trimming took 4 bases from V and 5 from J; bases not matched to a gene: 12. Germline V CDR1 and CDR2: SGHTA, FQGTGA. The DNA for the CDR3 is TGTGCCAGCAGCTGGGGGACCGGGACAGGGATTAACAATGAGCAGTTCTTC. It codes for CASSWGTGTGINNEQFF.

Many counts were recorded for this clonotype. The genes are TRBV29-1 and TRBJ2-7, with 14 bases fitting TRBD2. Per germline, CDR1 SQVTM and CDR2 ANQGSEA. This CDR3 region has 14 residues. J gave up 3 bases and V 4 bases, and 2 bases lay outside the gene matches. The CDR3 DNA sequence: TGCAGCGTTGCCGGGACTAGCGGGAGCTACGAGCAGTACTTC. Its translation is CSVAGTSGSYEQYF.

This clonotype was recorded a few times. The chain uses TRBV24-1 and TRBJ2-2; 8 bases are a match to TRBD1. The germline gives CDR1 KGHDR, CDR2 SFDVKD. V gave up 12 bases and J gave up 5 bases; unmatched junction bases: 10. There are 14 residues in the CDR3. The CDR3: CAPSGGARTGELFF. DNA of the CDR3: TGTGCCCCCTCAGGGGGCGCAAGGACCGGGGAGCTGTTTTTT.

V and J are TRBV20-1 and TRBJ2-1; tentatively, D is TRBD2 (6 bases). V shed 3 bases and J shed 3 bases, with 9 bases lying between them. CDR3 length: 13 amino acids. CDR1 DFQATT and CDR2 SNEGSKA come from the germline V gene (reference sequence). For the CDR3, the DNA is TGCAGTGCTAGCTGGACTAACTACAATGAGCAGTTCTTC. Translated, it gives CSASWTNYNEQFF.

J is TRBJ1-5 and V is TRBV6-6; TRBD1 aligns across 9 bases. CDR3 size: 16 residues. Germline values: CDR1 MNHNY, CDR2 SVGAGI (reference sequence). V was clipped by 5 bases and J by 0 bases; unmatched bases: 5. The CDR3 coding sequence is TGTGCCAGCAGTGAACAGGGGGCGAATAGCAATCAGCCCCAGCATTTT. Amino acids: CASSEQGANSNQPQHF.

The J gene is TRBJ2-1, the V gene TRBV4-3; 11 bases are a match to TRBD2. The germline V gene has CDR1 LGHNA and CDR2 YSLEER. This CDR3 comprises 15 residues. Germline trimming cut 4 bases from V and 6 bases from J; bases unmatched to any gene: 5. The CDR3 sequence: CASSRGLAASNEQFF. CDR3 in DNA: TGCGCCAGCAGCCGGGGACTAGCGGCCAGCAATGAGCAGTTCTTC.

This clonotype was counted many times. The CDR3 loop is CSAAPLAGTTYEQYF. The CDR3 DNA reads TGCAGTGCCGCCCCGTTAGCGGGAACTACCTACGAGCAGTACTTC. The chain employs TRBV20-1 and TRBJ2-7; 8 bases fit TRBD2. Trimming cost V 6 bases and J 2 bases; bases outside gene matches: 12. The CDR3 consists of 15 residues. CDR1 is DFQATT and CDR2 is SNEGSKA in the germline V gene (reference sequence).

This clonotype was picked up many times. The chain has TRBV6-2 or TRBV6-3 and TRBJ1-1; TRBD1 is a possible D gene (6 bases). This CDR3 region has 15 residues. Germline CDR1 MNHEY, CDR2 SVGEGT. V dropped 4 bases and J dropped 1 base, with 13 bases sitting between them. In DNA form, the CDR3 reads TGTGCCAGCAGTTCCCCAGGGGCGCAGAACACTGAAGCTTTCTTT. Amino acids: CASSSPGAQNTEAFF.

There are many counts of this clonotype. The chain has TRBV29-1 and TRBJ2-7; the match to TRBD2 covers 9 bases. Germline V gene sequence: CDR1 SQVTM, CDR2 ANQGSEA. The CDR3 has 15 amino acids. V shed 6 bases and J 5 bases; nucleotides not matched to a gene: 14. In nucleotides, the CDR3 is TGCAGCGTGGCGGAGGACGCGGGAGGGTCCCACGAGCAGTACTTC. Protein: CSVAEDAGGSHEQYF.

This clonotype occurred a few times. Possible read error: a much larger clone is one base away. The chain has TRBV28 and TRBJ1-4; 7 bases align to TRBD1. CDR3 length: 18 residues. Trimming cost V 5 bases and J 0 bases; bases outside gene matches: 12. Looked up from germline, CDR1 is MDHEN and CDR2 is SYDVKM. CDR3 nucleotide sequence: TGTGCCAGCAGTCCAGGACAGGACAGCGGGGCAACTAATGAAAAACTGTTTTTT. Its translation: CASSPGQDSGATNEKLFF.

V usage is TRBV27 and J usage is TRBJ2-6; 9 bases are a match to TRBD1. This CDR3 contains 19 residues. Germline V gene sequence: CDR1 MNHEY, CDR2 SMNVEV (reference sequence). J was trimmed by 1 base and V by 3 bases; bases with no gene match: 10. The CDR3: CASSFLGQGQGSGANVLTF. The CDR3 DNA reads TGTGCCAGCAGTTTCCTGGGGCAGGGACAGGGTTCTGGGGCCAACGTCCTGACTTTC.

Remarks on this clonotype: A far larger clone is a single base away, which makes a read error likely. As DNA, the CDR3 is TGTGACAGCAGGGCCGGGACAGGGGGAAACATTCAGTACTTC. It translates to CDSRAGTGGNIQYF. V and J are TRBV6-2 or TRBV6-3 and TRBJ2-4, with 11 bases that match TRBD1. This CDR3 spans 14 amino acids. The germline V gene has CDR1 MNHEY and CDR2 SVGEGT.

The table lists this clonotype with many counts. The chain uses TRBV6-5 and TRBJ1-5; a weak D match, TRBD1 (5 bases). CDR1 and CDR2 (germline): MNHEY, SVGAGI. Trimming left V 6 bases short and J 2 bases short, with 14 bases between. The CDR3 is 15 residues long. CDR3: CASSVDTLRNQPQHF. CDR3 DNA sequence: TGTGCCAGCAGCGTGGACACGTTGCGCAATCAGCCCCAGCATTTT.

This clonotype occurred many times. V gene TRBV20-1 combines with J gene TRBJ2-1; D remains unclear. V dropped 0 bases and J dropped 0 bases, with 9 bases sitting between them. This CDR3 is built from 15 residues. Looked up from germline, CDR1 is DFQATT and CDR2 is SNEGSKA (reference sequence). The CDR3 bases are TGCAGTGCTAGAGATGGCGCAAGCTCCTACAATGAGCAGTTCTTC. It encodes CSARDGASSYNEQFF.

With respect to this clonotype: This probably arose from a read error, given a far larger clone one base away. This rearrangement joins TRBV6-2 or TRBV6-3 to TRBJ2-7, with 7 bases lining up with TRBD1. V trimming: 7 bases; J trimming: 7 bases; junction bases outside the gene matches: 13. Germline CDR1 is MNHEY and CDR2 is SVGEGT. The CDR3 is 14 amino acids. CDR3 DNA: TGTGCCAGCAACCGGGCAGGGGGTCTCAATGAGCAGTACTTC. Amino acid sequence: CASNRAGGLNEQYF.

V usage is TRBV28 and J usage is TRBJ1-1; D is perhaps TRBD1 (5 bases). Germline assignment: CDR1 MDHEN and CDR2 SYDVKM. The CDR3 consists of 14 residues. V lost 6 bases and J lost 4, with 15 bases in between. The CDR3 region is CASRSGGGGTEAFF. In DNA form, the CDR3 reads TGTGCCAGCAGGTCGGGCGGGGGGGGCACTGAAGCTTTCTTT.

V gene TRBV19 combines with J gene TRBJ1-1; unclear D gene. The CDR3 is 16 amino acids. CDR1 is LNHDA, CDR2 SQIVND, per germline (reference sequence). V was pared by 7 bases and J by 5 bases, with 23 bases between. CDR3 in amino acids: CASMRMPPERETEAFF. CDR3 in DNA: TGTGCCAGTATGAGAATGCCGCCGGAAAGGGAAACTGAAGCTTTCTTT.

This clonotype was recorded at least ten times. The V gene is TRBV5-1, the J gene TRBJ2-2; no clear D. The V gene lost 1 base and the J gene lost 0 bases, with 4 bases spanning the gap. CDR3 length: 14 residues. Germline V gene data show CDR1 as SGHRS and CDR2 as YFSETQ. CDR3 region: CASSLNTNTGELFF. DNA of the CDR3: TGCGCCAGCAGCTTGAATACGAACACCGGGGAGCTGTTTTTT. Combining the CDR3 with reference TRBV5-1 and TRBJ2-2 gives the whole variable domain KAGVTQTPRYLIKTRGQQVTLSCSPISGHRSVSWYQQTPGQGLQFLFEYFSETQRNKGNFPGRFSGRQFSNSRSEMNVSTLELGDSALYLCASSLNTNTGELFFGEGSRLTVL.

This clonotype has at least ten counts. One end of the junction varies from germline; a read error may be responsible. The V gene is TRBV6-2 or TRBV6-3, the J gene TRBJ2-6, with a tentative D call TRBD2 (6 bases). The CDR3 is made up of 15 amino acids. Germline V gene data show CDR1 as MNHEY and CDR2 as SVGEGT. Written as DNA, the CDR3 is TGTGCCAGCAGTTTCGGGGACTCTAGGGCCAACGTCCTGACTTTC. The encoded protein is CASSFGDSRANVLTF.

This clonotype was recorded a few times. One end of the junction is discordant with germline, which a read error may explain. This chain's CDR3 is CASSLSGRQFF. CDR3 DNA sequence: TGTGCCAGCAGCTTGTCAGGGAGGCAGTTCTTC. The chain joins TRBV5-3 to TRBJ2-1; D possibly uses TRBD1 or TRBD2 (5 bases each). TRBV5-3 is labeled an ORF, and its function is uncertain. The CDR3 consists of 11 residues.

This clonotype was recorded many times. The chain recombines TRBV11-2 with TRBJ2-2; no definite D call. The CDR3 is 17 residues long. Trimming pared 3 bases from V and 1 base from J, leaving 15 bases between. Germline V CDR1 and CDR2: SGHAT, FQNNGV. The CDR3 DNA reads TGTGCCAGCAGCTTGCGTTTCCAGGCGGTGAACACCGGGGAGCTGTTTTTT. Translation gives CASSLRFQAVNTGELFF.

This clonotype was detected ten times or more. The chain recombines TRBV19 with TRBJ2-1; 8 nucleotides line up with TRBD1. Germline assignment: CDR1 LNHDA and CDR2 SQIVND (reference sequence). The CDR3 consists of 16 residues. With 5 bases clipped from V and 4 bases from J, the junction kept 10 bases outside the gene matches. The CDR3 protein is CASSPVGTGSYNEQFF. For the CDR3, the DNA is TGTGCCAGTAGTCCGGTAGGGACAGGCTCATACAATGAGCAGTTCTTC.